This T cell receptor beta chain stems from a study of blood T cell repertoires in COVID-19 (TCRdb year 2020). The study in broad terms: The collaborator samples originated in the United States, Italy and Spain and spanned the acute and convalescent phases of COVID-19. The material from the prospective study consisted of cDNA or gDNA derived from T cells, B-cell-depleted T cells, or PBMCs. The dataset comprised deeply sampled blood TCRbeta repertoires from subjects exposed to, actively infected with, or recovered from COVID-19. The repertoires were made available in a free public database intended to serve as a resource for research on the immune response to SARS-CoV-2. The samples were drawn from the first 160 participants of the ongoing ImmuneRACE study and from under 1,500 subjects provided by 6 global collaborators. The sample metadata nearly always contained a de-identified subject ID, COVID-19 status, age in years and sex. Where HLA class I and class II types were available, the types were taken from metadata supplied by the sample provider, not from assay-based typing.

According to the germline V gene, CDR1 reads KGHSH and CDR2 reads LQKENI. The CDR3, cysteine through phenylalanine, is 17 amino acids long. Only the CDR3 part of the read is kept: 51 bases, read in frame from the first base. V is trimmed back by 4 bases and J by 6 bases, and the junction contains 11 bases that no gene match accounts for. Whole blood was collected in K2EDTA tubes by collaborating institutions according to the institutions' own protocols. For TCRbeta analysis, collaborators shipped samples as frozen whole blood, isolated PBMCs, or DNA extracted from either of those sample types. The full study reports these points: The quantity of clinical and demographic metadata differed by source and by participant and was supplied without curation.

TCRbeta CDR3 regions were amplified from genomic DNA by means of the immunoSEQ Assay, a bias-controlled multiplex PCR. The authors' pipeline ran thus. The number of nucleated cells in each sample was estimated by amplification of reference gene primers within the assay. To quantify the absolute abundance of each unique TCRbeta CDR3 rearrangement, sequence reads were collapsed and filtered. For each sample, productive Simpson clonality was calculated by taking the square root of Simpson's diversity index across productive rearrangements. TCRdb's version of the immuneACCESS table is confined to in-frame rearrangements and falls short of the full clone set. An unresolved V gene accounts for under half of the shortfall where checked; the remainder is of unknown origin. That table supplies the V and J calls and clone size; D and trimming were determined from the DNA. This sample gives 150,000 or so clones in total; roughly 76% of them show up just once. Roughly 8.4% of the sample belongs to the ten largest clones.

Regarding this clone: Its antigen is not yet known. Base-call qualities are not available, and no considerably larger clone is one nucleotide away.

The material sequenced was peripheral blood. This TCR derives from a human donor with acute or convalescent COVID-19. The donor label of this sample is uncertain. This chain joins TRBV18 to TRBJ2-5; 13 nucleotides in the junction match TRBD2. The CDR3 amino acid sequence is: CASSLEPGLAGRKTQYF. In nucleotide form, the sequence is TGTGCCAGCTCACTGGAACCGGGACTAGCGGGACGGAAGACCCAGTACTTC.